A single sample gave rise to the 18 T cell receptor beta chains below, sequenced in a study of technical replicates of blood from several donors. Sequenced by immunoSEQ multiplex PCR; TCRdb stores in-frame clones only, minus some. The sample contains more than 70,000 clones, 75% to 95% of which appear only once. Sequencing used T cells isolated from PBMCs. These receptors came from a human donor in good health.

This sequence joins TRBV7-9 and TRBJ1-2; D ambiguous. Germline V CDR1 and CDR2: SEHNR, FQNEAQ (reference sequence). This CDR3 spans 13 amino acids. The V gene lost 3 bases and the J gene lost 2 bases, with 7 bases spanning the gap. The CDR3 DNA follows: TGTGCCAGCAGCTTTGAGGGCAACTATGGCTACACCTTC. Translated, it gives CASSFEGNYGYTF.

DNA of the CDR3: TGTGCCAGTAGTAGAGTGGCGGGGGGTTCCGGGGAGCTGTTTTTT. As protein: CASSRVAGGSGELFF. The chain uses TRBV19 and TRBJ2-2, with 8 bases matching TRBD2. CDR1 LNHDA and CDR2 SQIVND come from the germline V gene (reference sequence). This CDR3 contains 15 residues. The trim removed 4 bases at V and 6 bases at J, leaving 7 bases unmatched.

The genes are TRBV15 and TRBJ2-3; maybe TRBD1 (6 bases). Germline loops: CDR1 LNHNV, CDR2 YYDKDF (reference sequence). The CDR3 sequence is 15 residues long. Trimming pared 0 bases from V and 2 bases from J, leaving 9 bases between. The CDR3 nucleotides are TGTGCCACCAGCAGAGACAGACAGGTCACAGATACGCAGTATTTT. Residues: CATSRDRQVTDTQYF.

This chain uses TRBV6-5 with TRBJ2-1, with 13 positions matching TRBD2. This CDR3 region has 14 residues. V lost 6 bases, J lost 11 bases, and 7 bases stayed unmatched. CDR1 and CDR2 from the germline V gene are MNHEY and SVGAGI. Here the CDR3 DNA reads TGTGCCAGCAGGCCTGGACTAGCGGGAGTTCAGCAGTTCTTC. This encodes CASRPGLAGVQQFF.

The chain joins TRBV9 to TRBJ2-4; D possibly corresponds to TRBD2 (6 bases). CDR1 is SGDLS, CDR2 YYNGEE, per germline. This CDR3 region has 13 residues. V shed 0 bases and J shed 8 bases, with 9 bases lying between them. CDR3 nucleotide sequence: TGTGCCAGCAGCGTAGACCAGCGGGACATTCAGTACTTC. Encoded protein: CASSVDQRDIQYF.

This chain connects TRBV9 to TRBJ2-1; 11 positions match TRBD2. This CDR3 contains 17 residues. Germline trimming cut 5 bases from V and 3 bases from J; bases unmatched to any gene: 10. Germline values: CDR1 SGDLS, CDR2 YYNGEE. The DNA for the CDR3 is TGTGCCAGCAGGAAAGGGACTAGCGGACTCTACTACAATGAGCAGTTCTTC. Protein sequence: CASRKGTSGLYYNEQFF.

Concerning this clone: Other DNA sequences within the sample encode an identical CDR3. This chain uses TRBV4-1 with TRBJ1-4, with 8 positions matching TRBD1. The CDR3 length is 16 residues. The ends lost 3 bases at V and 4 bases at J; junction bases unmatched: 7. Germline V lookup: CDR1 MGHRA, CDR2 YSYEKL. The CDR3 spells CASSQGWTGSNEKLFF. CDR3 DNA sequence: TGCGCCAGCAGCCAGGGATGGACAGGGAGTAATGAAAAACTGTTTTTT.

CDR3 sequence: CAWSEGEAYEQYF. The CDR3 region has the DNA TGTGCCTGGAGTGAGGGGGAAGCCTACGAGCAGTACTTC. The V call is TRBV30, the J call TRBJ2-7, with D perhaps matching TRBD1 (6 bases). The germline V and J ends were trimmed by 1 base and 2 bases, with 9 bases remaining between them. The CDR3 contains 13 residues. Germline assignment: CDR1 GTSNPN and CDR2 SVGIG (reference sequence).

This clone appeared a few times. CDR3 sequence reads: CASSPQGLSNTEAFF. DNA of the CDR3: TGTGCCAGCAGCCCCCAGGGACTCTCGAACACTGAAGCTTTCTTT. V gene TRBV5-4 combines with J gene TRBJ1-1; possible D gene TRBD1, 5 bases. Trimming stripped 4 bases from V and 1 base from J, with 14 bases between. Germline V CDR1 and CDR2: SGHNT, YYREEE (reference sequence). This CDR3 is built from 15 residues.

This chain joins TRBV6-5 and TRBJ1-2; 8 positions match TRBD1. Germline V CDR1 and CDR2: MNHEY, SVGAGI. The CDR3 covers 14 residues. With 11 bases clipped from V and 1 base from J, the junction kept 9 bases outside the gene matches. CDR3 nucleotide sequence: TGTGCCTCCGGGGACAGGAGGTTTAACTATGGCTACACCTTC. Amino acids: CASGDRRFNYGYTF.

The chain couples TRBV27 to TRBJ1-3; D is ambiguous. Trimming took 5 bases from V and 0 from J, leaving 8 bases between them. Germline V gene sequence: CDR1 MNHEY, CDR2 SMNVEV (reference sequence). The CDR3 length is 14 residues. CDR3 sequence (DNA): TGTGCCAGCAGTCCCTTCTCCTCTGGAAACACCATATATTTT. Amino acids: CASSPFSSGNTIYF.

This clone was counted only a few times. J is TRBJ1-1 and V is TRBV27, with D perhaps TRBD1 (6 bases). CDR1 and CDR2 from the germline V gene are MNHEY and SMNVEV (reference sequence). Trimming removed 0 bases from V and 5 bases from J, with 13 bases in between. The CDR3 has 15 residues. Written as DNA, the CDR3 is TGTGCCAGCAGTTTATCGCAGCAGGGGTTAACTGAAGCTTTCTTT. Translated: CASSLSQQGLTEAFF.

The chain is built from TRBV7-9 and TRBJ2-6; D not resolved. V lost 1 base to trimming and J lost 8 bases, with 9 bases between them. CDR1 and CDR2 from the germline V gene are SEHNR and FQNEAQ (reference sequence). The CDR3 length is 14 residues. The CDR3 DNA is TGTGCCAGCAGCTTAGGGCGGATGTCCAACGTCCTGACTTTC. This codes for CASSLGRMSNVLTF.

The CDR3 nucleotides are TGTGCCAGCAGTTACTCAGCGGCAAGACAAGACAATGAGCAGTTCTTC. Its translation is CASSYSAARQDNEQFF. The gene calls are TRBV6-5 and TRBJ2-1; D may be TRBD2 (5 bases). Germline V gene lookup returns CDR1 MNHEY and CDR2 SVGAGI. Between the trimmed V and J ends, which lost 0 bases and 5 bases, there was a span of 14 bases. The CDR3 totals 16 residues.

The J gene is TRBJ2-7, the V gene TRBV19, with a tentative D call TRBD1 (6 bases). The germline V and J ends were trimmed by 3 bases and 4 bases, with 13 bases remaining between them. This CDR3 has 14 amino acids. Germline V gene lookup returns CDR1 LNHDA and CDR2 SQIVND (reference sequence). The CDR3 protein is CASSMGQPFYEQYF. CDR3 DNA: TGTGCCAGTAGTATGGGACAACCTTTTTACGAGCAGTACTTC.

V usage is TRBV10-1 and J usage is TRBJ2-7; no definite D call. V lost 4 bases and J lost 2, with 18 bases in between. Germline V lookup: CDR1 WNHNN, CDR2 SYGVQD (reference sequence). The CDR3 covers 16 residues. The CDR3 region has the DNA TGCGCCAGCAGTGGAGGCTCCCGCCTTCTGCCCTACGAGCAGTACTTC. This gives the protein CASSGGSRLLPYEQYF.

This clone appeared a single time. This chain uses TRBV19 with TRBJ1-6, with TRBD1 matching over 7 bases. Germline V CDR1 and CDR2: LNHDA, SQIVND (reference sequence). The CDR3 is made up of 17 amino acids. V was pared by 0 bases and J by 9 bases, with 11 bases of the junction left unmatched. CDR3 bases: TGTGCCAGTAGTATAGACAGGGGGAACCGGTTAATTTCACCCCTCCACTTT. Its protein is CASSIDRGNRLISPLHF. Together with reference TRBV19 and TRBJ1-6, the CDR3 gives the full variable domain: DGGITQSPKYLFRKEGQNVTLSCEQNLNHDAMYWYRQDPGQGLRLIYYSQIVNDFQKGDIAEGYSVSREKKESFPLTVTSAQKNPTAFYLCASSIDRGNRLISPLHFGNGTRLTVT.

The chain recombines TRBV4-1 with TRBJ2-7, with D maybe TRBD2 (5 bases). The CDR3 has 12 amino acids. The germline gives CDR1 MGHRA, CDR2 YSYEKL. V was clipped by 4 bases and J by 3 bases, with 7 bases between them. The CDR3 loop reads CASSPGDYEQYF. For the CDR3, the DNA is TGCGCCAGCAGCCCCGGGGACTACGAGCAGTACTTC.